Listed below are T cell receptor beta chains from one sample, sequenced in a study of cytomegalovirus exposure and HLA in healthy donors. The method was immunoSEQ multiplex PCR; TCRdb's version includes in-frame clones alone and lacks a portion of them. This table has some 130,000 clones, 60% to 85% appearing once. Sequenced: PBMCs. The receptor set was obtained from a female donor in good health and CMV-seropositive. Each CDR3 is given with its conserved first and last residue. A D gene is named only where the DNA matches it firmly. Clone size is shown for a subset of rows, as once, few, many or a class of expanded clone.

NA	15	TRBV4-2	NA	TRBJ1-6	CASSQDRVDNSPLHF	TGTGCCAGCAGCCAAGACAGGGTGGATAATTCACCCCTCCACTTT
NA	12	TRBV6-5	few	TRBJ2-7	CASSRDSYEQYF	TGTGCCAGCAGTCGCGACTCCTACGAGCAGTACTTC
NA	16	TRBV4-1	NA	TRBJ2-2	CASSQDVHLSSSWLFF	TGCGCCAGCAGCCAAGATGTCCACCTTAGCTCCTCGTGGCTGTTTTTT
TRBD1	14	TRBV5-6	NA	TRBJ1-4	CASRSGGKNEKLFF	TGTGCCAGCAGATCAGGGGGTAAAAATGAAAAACTGTTTTTT
TRBD1	15	TRBV29-1	NA	TRBJ2-5	CSVAPLTGSQAAQYF	TGCAGCGTTGCCCCCCTGACAGGGTCCCAAGCGGCCCAGTACTTC
NA	15	TRBV30	once	TRBJ1-6	CAGPLRSGINSPLHF	TGTGCCGGGCCGCTAAGGTCAGGGATTAATTCACCCCTCCACTTT
NA	12	TRBV7-9	NA	TRBJ1-1	CASSNQWRGAFF	TGTGCCAGCAGCAACCAGTGGAGGGGAGCTTTCTTT
NA	14	TRBV10-2	NA	TRBJ2-3	CASRGHLGTDTQYF	TGCGCCAGCCGTGGACATCTTGGCACAGATACGCAGTATTTT
TRBD2	15	TRBV6-6	NA	TRBJ2-1	CASIEREVPYNEQFF	TGTGCCAGCATTGAGCGGGAGGTCCCCTACAATGAGCAGTTCTTC
NA	17	TRBV19	NA	TRBJ2-5	CASSIGGEYEGAKTQYF	TGTGCCAGTAGTATAGGGGGGGAATACGAGGGAGCGAAGACCCAGTACTTC
TRBD2	15	TRBV2	NA	TRBJ2-3	CASSVGTSGFLAQYF	TGTGCCAGCAGTGTAGGGACTAGCGGGTTTTTGGCGCAGTATTTT
TRBD2	15	TRBV15	NA	TRBJ2-5	CATSRGAGPQETQYF	TGTGCCACCAGCAGGGGAGCGGGACCACAAGAGACCCAGTACTTC
NA	13	TRBV7-3	few	TRBJ1-1	CASSLQMNTEAFF	TGTGCCAGCAGCTTACAAATGAACACTGAAGCTTTCTTT
NA	15	TRBV19	NA	TRBJ2-5	CASSIATGGAETQYF	TGTGCCAGTAGTATCGCAACTGGGGGGGCTGAGACCCAGTACTTC
TRBD2	15	TRBV30	NA	TRBJ2-7	CAWSLAGGWSYEQYF	TGTGCCTGGAGTCTAGCGGGAGGTTGGTCCTACGAGCAGTACTTC
NA	14	TRBV10-2	NA	TRBJ1-1	CASRAWGPLPEAFF	TGCGCCAGCAGAGCTTGGGGGCCGTTGCCTGAAGCTTTCTTT
TRBD2	17	TRBV5-6	NA	TRBJ2-5	CASSLELAGGPHETQYF	TGTGCCAGCAGCTTGGAACTAGCGGGGGGCCCCCATGAGACCCAGTACTTC